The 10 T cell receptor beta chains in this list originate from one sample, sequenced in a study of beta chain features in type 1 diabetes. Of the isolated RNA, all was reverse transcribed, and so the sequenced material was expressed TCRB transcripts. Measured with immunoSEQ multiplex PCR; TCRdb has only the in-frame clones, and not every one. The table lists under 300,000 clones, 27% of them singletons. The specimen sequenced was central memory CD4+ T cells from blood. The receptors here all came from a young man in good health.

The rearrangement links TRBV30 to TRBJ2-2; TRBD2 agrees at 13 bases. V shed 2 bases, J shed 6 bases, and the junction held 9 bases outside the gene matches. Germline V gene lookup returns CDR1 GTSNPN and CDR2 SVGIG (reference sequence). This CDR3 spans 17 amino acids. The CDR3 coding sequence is TGTGCCTGGAGTTTAGGACTAGCGGGAGTCGATCCCGGGGAGCTGTTTTTT. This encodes CAWSLGLAGVDPGELFF.

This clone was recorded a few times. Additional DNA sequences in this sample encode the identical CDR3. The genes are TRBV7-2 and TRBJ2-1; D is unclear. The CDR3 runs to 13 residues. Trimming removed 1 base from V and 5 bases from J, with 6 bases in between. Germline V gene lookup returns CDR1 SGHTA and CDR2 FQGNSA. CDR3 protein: CASSLGQNNEQFF. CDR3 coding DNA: TGTGCCAGCAGCTTAGGGCAGAACAATGAGCAGTTCTTC.

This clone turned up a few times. The CDR3 nucleotides are TGTGCCAGCAGCCGGACAGGGGTTGAGACCCAGTACTTC. Its protein product is CASSRTGVETQYF. V and J are TRBV7-9 and TRBJ2-5; 9 bases line up with TRBD1. Trimming took 5 bases from V and 5 from J; bases not matched to a gene: 3. The germline V gene has CDR1 SEHNR and CDR2 FQNEAQ (reference sequence). CDR3 length: 13 amino acids. The entire variable domain, with the rest obtained from reference TRBV7-9 and TRBJ2-5, is as follows: DTGVSQNPRHKITKRGQNVTFRCDPISEHNRLYWYRQTLGQGPEFLTYFQNEAQLEKSRLLSDRFSAERPKGSFSTLEIQRTEQGDSAMYLCASSRTGVETQYFGPGTRLLVL.

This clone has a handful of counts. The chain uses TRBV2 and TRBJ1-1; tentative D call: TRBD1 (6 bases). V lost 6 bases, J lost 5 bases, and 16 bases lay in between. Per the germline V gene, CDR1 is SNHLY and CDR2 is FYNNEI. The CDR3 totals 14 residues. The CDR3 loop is CASSARGGATEAFF. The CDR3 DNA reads TGTGCCAGCAGCGCCCGGGGGGGGGCGACTGAAGCTTTCTTT.

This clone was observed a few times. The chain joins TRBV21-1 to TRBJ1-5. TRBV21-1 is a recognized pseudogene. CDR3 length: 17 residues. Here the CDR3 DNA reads TGTGCCAGCAGCAAAGATCTGGCAGGACGGGGGGAACAGCCCCAGCATTTT. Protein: CASSKDLAGRGEQPQHF.

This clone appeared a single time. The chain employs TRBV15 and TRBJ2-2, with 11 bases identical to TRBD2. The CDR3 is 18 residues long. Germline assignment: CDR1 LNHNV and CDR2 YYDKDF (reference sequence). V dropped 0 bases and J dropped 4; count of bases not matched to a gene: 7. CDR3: CATSRDSSGRAVTGELFF. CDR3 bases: TGTGCCACCAGCAGAGATAGTAGCGGGAGGGCCGTCACCGGGGAGCTGTTTTTT. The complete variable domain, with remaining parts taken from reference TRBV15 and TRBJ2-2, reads DAMVIQNPRYQVTQFGKPVTLSCSQTLNHNVMYWYQQKSSQAPKLLFHYYDKDFNNEADTPDNFQSRRPNTSFCFLDIRSPGLGDTAMYLCATSRDSSGRAVTGELFFGEGSRLTVL.

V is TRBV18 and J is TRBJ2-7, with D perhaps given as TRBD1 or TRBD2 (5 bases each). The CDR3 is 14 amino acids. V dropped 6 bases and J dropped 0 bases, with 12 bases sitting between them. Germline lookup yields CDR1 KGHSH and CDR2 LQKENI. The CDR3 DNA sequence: TGTGCCAGCTCGATCGGGGCCTACTCCTACGAGCAGTACTTC. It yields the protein CASSIGAYSYEQYF.

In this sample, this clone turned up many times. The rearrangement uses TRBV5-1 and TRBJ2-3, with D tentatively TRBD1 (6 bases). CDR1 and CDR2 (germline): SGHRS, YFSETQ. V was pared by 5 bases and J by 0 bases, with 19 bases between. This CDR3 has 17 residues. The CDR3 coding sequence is TGCGCCAGCAGGTACAGGGAACTGGCTCCTAGCACAGATACGCAGTATTTT. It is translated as CASRYRELAPSTDTQYF.

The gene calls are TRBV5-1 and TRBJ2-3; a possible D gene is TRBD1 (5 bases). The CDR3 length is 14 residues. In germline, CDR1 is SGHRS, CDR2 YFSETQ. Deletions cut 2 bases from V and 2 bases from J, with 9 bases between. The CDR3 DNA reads TGCGCCAGCAGCTTCACAGGCCTCACAGATACGCAGTATTTT. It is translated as CASSFTGLTDTQYF.

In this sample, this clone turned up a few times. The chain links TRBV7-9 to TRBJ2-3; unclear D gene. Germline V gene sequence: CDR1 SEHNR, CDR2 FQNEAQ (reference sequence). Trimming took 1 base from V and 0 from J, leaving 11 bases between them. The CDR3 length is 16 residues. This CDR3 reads CASSLDGGTSTDTQYF. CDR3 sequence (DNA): TGTGCCAGCAGCTTAGATGGCGGTACTAGCACAGATACGCAGTATTTT.